The 21 T cell receptor beta chains below were found in one sample sequenced in a study of breast tumors, draining lymph nodes, adjacent tissues. In TCRdb, the multiplex PCR reads were re-called with MiXCR into one record per CDR3 protein. The data contain approximately 37,000 distinct CDR3 sequences, around 35% of them singletons. The sample was breast tumor tissue. These receptors all stem from a female donor with breast cancer. Some clones in this sample may be carry-over from other donors' samples.

This clonotype was seen at least ten times. The V and J genes are TRBV6-2 or TRBV6-3 and TRBJ2-1; the match to TRBD1 covers 7 bases. The CDR3 spans 15 residues. V lost 6 bases, J lost 2 bases, and 7 bases stayed unmatched. Germline CDR1 and CDR2: MNHEY and SVGEGT. Here the CDR3 DNA reads TGTGCCAGCAGATACCGGGACAGAGCCTACAATGAGCAGTTCTTC. Amino acid sequence: CASRYRDRAYNEQFF.

The gene calls are TRBV6-1 and TRBJ1-2, with D possibly TRBD1 on 5 matching bases. Deletions cut 2 bases from V and 4 bases from J, with 14 bases between. CDR3 size: 15 residues. Germline V gives CDR1 MNHNS, CDR2 SASEGT. DNA of the CDR3: TGTGCCAGCAGTGAAAGCGGCAGGGTGAGCTATGGCTACACCTTC. This translates into CASSESGRVSYGYTF.

The V and J genes are TRBV20-1 and TRBJ2-5, with 13 bases lining up with TRBD2. Germline trimming cut 6 bases from V and 5 bases from J; bases unmatched to any gene: 15. The CDR3 totals 17 residues. The germline V gene encodes CDR1 DFQATT and CDR2 SNEGSKA (reference sequence). Here the CDR3 DNA reads TGCAGTGCCAGCCCGGGACTAGCGGGACTTTCTATTGAGACCCAGTACTTC. It specifies CSASPGLAGLSIETQYF.

This clonotype was recorded many times. The rearrangement uses TRBV12-5 and TRBJ2-2; unclear D gene. The V gene lost 6 bases and the J gene lost 5 bases, with 7 bases spanning the gap. Germline V gene data show CDR1 as LGHNT and CDR2 as FRNRAP. This CDR3 is built from 12 residues. This chain's CDR3 is CASGPPTGELFF. The CDR3 coding sequence is TGTGCTAGTGGCCCCCCGACCGGGGAGCTGTTTTTT.

V and J are TRBV5-1 and TRBJ1-1, with D maybe TRBD1 (5 bases). Trimming removed 6 bases from V and 4 bases from J, with 7 bases in between. Germline V gives CDR1 SGHRS, CDR2 YFSETQ. This CDR3 region has 11 residues. This CDR3 reads CASIQGTEAFF. The CDR3 nucleotides read TGCGCCAGCATCCAGGGCACTGAAGCTTTCTTT. The whole variable domain, filled in from reference TRBV5-1 and TRBJ1-1, reads KAGVTQTPRYLIKTRGQQVTLSCSPISGHRSVSWYQQTPGQGLQFLFEYFSETQRNKGNFPGRFSGRQFSNSRSEMNVSTLELGDSALYLCASIQGTEAFFGQGTRLTVV.

This clonotype has ten or more counts. This chain connects TRBV7-8 to TRBJ2-2; D might be TRBD1 (6 bases). CDR3 length equals 16 residues. The V end lost 8 bases, the J end lost 7 bases, and 23 bases lay between the germline ends. Germline V CDR1 and CDR2: SGHVS, FQNEAQ. The CDR3 DNA reads as TGTGCCAGCTCCTTAGAGCAACCAGGGGTTGGCGGGGAGCTGTTTTTT. This encodes CASSLEQPGVGGELFF.

This clonotype was detected many times. The gene calls are TRBV12-3 or TRBV12-4 and TRBJ2-1; TRBD2 matches at 8 bases. V shed 4 bases and J 3 bases; nucleotides not matched to a gene: 2. This CDR3 comprises 14 residues. In DNA form, the CDR3 reads TGTGCCAGCAGTTCGAGCGGGAGCTACAATGAGCAGTTCTTC. Its translation: CASSSSGSYNEQFF.

This chain uses TRBV19 with TRBJ2-1, with 8 bases identical to TRBD2. With V trimmed by 6 bases and J by 6 bases, 10 bases remained unmatched. The CDR3 contains 15 residues. Germline CDR1 and CDR2: LNHDA and SQIVND (reference sequence). In nucleotides, the CDR3 is TGTGCCAGTAGGGAAAGAAGCGGGAGAATCAATGAGCAGTTCTTC. Translating gives CASRERSGRINEQFF.

Details on this clonotype: With a much larger clone just one base away, this may be a read error. The gene calls are TRBV5-1 and TRBJ2-2, with 9 bases aligning to TRBD1. The CDR3 is 17 amino acids. Germline V gene data show CDR1 as SGHRS and CDR2 as YFSETQ. The CDR3 bases are TGCGCCAGCAGCGGGTTTCGGGACAGGGTTGACACCGGGGAGCCGTTTTTT. Translated, it gives CASSGFRDRVDTGEPFF.

V is TRBV20-1 and J is TRBJ2-5; 13 nucleotides match TRBD2. The CDR3 has 18 residues. Germline loops: CDR1 DFQATT, CDR2 SNEGSKA (reference sequence). V lost 3 bases, J lost 5 bases, and 15 bases stayed unmatched. The CDR3 is CSAREDTGTSGIWETQYF. The CDR3 DNA sequence: TGCAGTGCTAGGGAAGATACCGGGACTAGCGGGATTTGGGAGACCCAGTACTTC.

This clonotype was seen repeatedly, ten times or more. This chain links TRBV6-5 with TRBJ2-3; 13 bases are a match to TRBD2. Per germline, CDR1 MNHEY and CDR2 SVGAGI. The CDR3 has 16 residues. J gave up 2 bases and V 6 bases, and 5 bases lay outside the gene matches. The CDR3 region is CASSSGTSGTTDTQYF. The CDR3 DNA sequence: TGTGCCAGCAGCTCCGGGACTAGCGGGACCACAGATACGCAGTATTTT.

As to this clonotype: Being one base from a much bigger clone, this may be a read error. The V and J genes are TRBV6-2 or TRBV6-3 and TRBJ2-5; D gene uncertain. Germline values: CDR1 MNHEY, CDR2 SVGEGT. The V end lost 10 bases, the J end lost 4 bases, and 16 bases lay between the germline ends. CDR3 size: 13 residues. CDR3 region: CATLLTLLETQYF. The CDR3 DNA reads TGTGCCACCCTGCTGACACTCCTAGAGACCCAGTACTTC.

This clonotype was recorded many times. The genes are TRBV12-3 or TRBV12-4 and TRBJ2-1, with 7 bases fitting TRBD1. V lost 2 bases and J lost 2; bases outside the gene matches: 6. The length of the CDR3 is 16 residues. The CDR3 DNA reads as TGTGCCAGCAGTTTAATGGCAGGGGGACCCTACAATGAGCAGTTCTTC. Translating gives CASSLMAGGPYNEQFF.

A note on this clonotype: This CDR3 fails to terminate in the conserved phenylalanine or tryptophan, so it likely reflects a read error. The chain uses TRBV11-2 and TRBJ2-1; D call uncertain. V was shortened by 5 bases and J by 0 bases, with 11 bases between the two germline ends. Germline CDR1 SGHAT, CDR2 FQNNGV. This CDR3 comprises 15 residues. CDR3 bases: TGTGCCAGCAGCCCCATAGTCAGCTCCTACAATGAGCAGTTCCTC. This codes for CASSPIVSSYNEQFL.

This chain's CDR3 is CASSKTSGSRKDTQYF. CDR3 in DNA: TGTGCCAGCAGTAAAACTAGCGGGAGTCGTAAAGATACGCAGTATTTT. The chain uses TRBV11-2 and TRBJ2-3; 11 nucleotides agree with TRBD2. CDR3 size: 16 residues. Germline CDR1 and CDR2: SGHAT and FQNNGV. The V gene end was trimmed by 6 bases and the J gene end by 5 bases; junction bases not matched to a gene: 10.

As concerns this clonotype: Likely a read error: the CDR3 ends without its conserved phenylalanine or tryptophan. The rearrangement uses TRBV20-1 and TRBJ2-5; TRBD2 matches at 8 bases. From germline, CDR1 is DFQATT and CDR2 SNEGSKA (reference sequence). V shed 6 bases, J shed 9 bases, and the junction held 12 bases outside the gene matches. This CDR3 spans 13 amino acids. DNA of the CDR3: TGCAGTGCGCCCGGGACTAGAAGGGAGGCCCAGTACCTC. This codes for CSAPGTRREAQYL.

Many counts were recorded for this clonotype. The chain joins TRBV12-3 or TRBV12-4 to TRBJ2-1; 8 bases line up with TRBD2. The junction had 7 bases not matched to a gene; V was cut back by 6 bases and J by 6 bases. The CDR3 sequence is 14 residues long. The CDR3 nucleotides read TGTGCCAGCAGCCTTAGCGGGATCAGCAATGAGCAGTTCTTC. The encoded protein is CASSLSGISNEQFF.

The gene calls are TRBV2 and TRBJ1-2; a possible D gene is TRBD1 (5 bases). Between the trimmed V and J ends, which lost 0 bases and 11 bases, there was a span of 13 bases. This CDR3 region has 13 residues. Germline values: CDR1 SNHLY, CDR2 FYNNEI. This CDR3 reads CASSEALGGGYTF. The CDR3 nucleotides read TGTGCCAGCAGTGAAGCCCTCGGGGGAGGTTACACCTTC.

This clonotype was counted ten times or more. The V call is TRBV2, the J call TRBJ1-1, with D possibly matching TRBD1 (6 bases). Trimming shortened V by 5 bases and J by 1 base, and 11 bases separated the two germline ends. The CDR3 covers 14 residues. Germline V gives CDR1 SNHLY, CDR2 FYNNEI. As DNA, the CDR3 is TGTGCCAGCAGTAGGACGGACAGGAACACTGAAGCTTTCTTT. This gives the protein CASSRTDRNTEAFF.

The chain carries TRBV20-1 and TRBJ2-3, with a tentative D call TRBD2 (7 bases). V shed 3 bases and J shed 9 bases, with 16 bases lying between them. This CDR3 contains 13 residues. Germline V gene data show CDR1 as DFQATT and CDR2 as SNEGSKA (reference sequence). This CDR3 is CSASPPGGGTQYF. Here the CDR3 DNA reads TGCAGTGCTAGCCCCCCGGGGGGCGGGACGCAGTATTTT.

There are a few counts of this clonotype. The gene calls are TRBV10-3 and TRBJ2-2; TRBD2 agrees at 9 bases. CDR1 ENHRY and CDR2 SYGVKD come from the germline V gene. This CDR3 is 17 amino acids long. The trim removed 0 bases at V and 6 bases at J, leaving 8 bases unmatched. The CDR3 loop is CAISESVAGVRAGELFF. The CDR3 DNA sequence: TGTGCCATCAGTGAGTCGGTAGCGGGAGTTCGGGCCGGGGAGCTGTTTTTT.